This T cell receptor (beta chain) was sequenced for a study of shared clonotypes between healthy human individuals. Germline CDR1 and CDR2: MGHRA and YSYEKL. V dropped 1 base and J dropped 5 bases, with 14 bases sitting between them. The CDR3 is 16 amino acids. In its sample, this clone was seen once. This table comes from immunoSEQ multiplex PCR, and its TCRdb copy is limited to in-frame clones, with some not included. The sample includes nearly 1 million clones, around 80% of them seen just once. The material sequenced was memory CD4+ T cells sorted from blood. Subset: CD45RA-negative fraction. This sequence was found in a man between 18 and 35 years old in good health. The chain recombines TRBV4-1 with TRBJ2-2; a weak D match, TRBD2 (5 bases). CDR3: CASSQVPGSITGELFF. CDR3 DNA sequence: TGCGCCAGCAGCCAAGTGCCGGGGTCCATTACCGGGGAGCTGTTTTTT.